The 12 T cell receptor beta chains given below trace back to one sample, sequenced in a study of molecular identifiers for immune sequencing clone quantification. TCRdb reanalysed the PCR reads using MiXCR and keeps one entry per CDR3 protein. The sample lists about 320,000 distinct CDR3 sequences; about 20% were seen once. Source material: naive CD8+ T cells from blood, with Jurkat cell RNA spiked in. This sample's subset: FACS-sorted CD8+CD4-CCR7+CD45RA+ naive T cells. The origin of the receptors is a human donor in good health. Some libraries in this study had Jurkat cell RNA spiked in.

This clonotype came up many times. V usage is TRBV29-1 and J usage is TRBJ2-1, with 13 bases matching TRBD2. The germline CDR1 and CDR2 sequences are SQVTM and ANQGSEA. The ends lost 5 bases at V and 4 bases at J; junction bases unmatched: 5. The CDR3 contains 15 residues. Written as DNA, the CDR3 is TGCAGCGTTCCGAAGACTAGCGGGAGGTACAATGAGCAGTTCTTC. Translating gives CSVPKTSGRYNEQFF.

The chain carries TRBV28 and TRBJ1-5; 10 positions match TRBD1. This CDR3 has 16 amino acids. With V trimmed by 6 bases and J by 0 bases, 5 bases remained unmatched. The germline V gene has CDR1 MDHEN and CDR2 SYDVKM. The CDR3 coding sequence is TGTGCCAGCAGGGGACAGGGGTCGTATAGCAATCAGCCCCAGCATTTT. Translated, it gives CASRGQGSYSNQPQHF. The full variable domain, with the rest looked up from reference TRBV28 and TRBJ1-5, is DVKVTQSSRYLVKRTGEKVFLECVQDMDHENMFWYRQDPGLGLRLIYFSYDVKMKEKGDIPEGYSVSREKKERFSLILESASTNQTSMYLCASRGQGSYSNQPQHFGDGTRLSIL.

The V call is TRBV27, the J call TRBJ1-5; 10 bases are a match to TRBD1. The V gene's germline CDR1 is MNHEY and CDR2 SMNVEV (reference sequence). This CDR3 has 15 residues. The junction had 4 bases not matched to a gene; V was cut back by 3 bases and J by 5 bases. In DNA form, the CDR3 reads TGTGCCAGCAGTTTTGGGACAGGGGCTCATCAGCCCCAGCATTTT. It is translated as CASSFGTGAHQPQHF.

A word on this clonotype: A much bigger clone sits one base away, suggesting this may be a read error. The chain uses TRBV7-9 and TRBJ2-4; D possibly corresponds to TRBD1 (6 bases). The CDR3 runs 13 residues. The germline gives CDR1 SEHNR, CDR2 FQNEAQ (reference sequence). V was clipped by 5 bases and J by 9 bases, with 14 bases between them. CDR3 in DNA: TGTGCCAGCAGCCCCCACAGGGAAAGCATTCAGTACTTC. Its translation: CASSPHRESIQYF.

Regarding this clonotype: With a much larger clone just one base away, this may be a read error. The chain combines TRBV20-1 with TRBJ2-4; D not certain. V was trimmed by 8 bases and J by 0 bases, leaving 32 bases between them. Per the germline V gene, CDR1 is DFQATT and CDR2 is SNEGSKA (reference sequence). The CDR3 covers 20 residues. In DNA, the CDR3 is TGCAGTAACCACCAGACTCCGACCGAGGCTTACTCTCTAGCCAAAAACATTCAGTACTTC. Its translation: CSNHQTPTEAYSLAKNIQYF.

At least ten counts were recorded for this clonotype. This chain links TRBV5-6 with TRBJ2-3, with D perhaps matching TRBD2 (6 bases). V was pared by 0 bases and J by 0 bases, with 23 bases between. Germline V lookup: CDR1 SGHDT, CDR2 YYEEEE. CDR3 size: 20 residues. The CDR3 here is CASSLVSEAGPPGSTDTQYF. The CDR3 DNA reads as TGTGCCAGCAGCTTGGTTTCTGAGGCGGGGCCTCCCGGTAGCACAGATACGCAGTATTTT.

Comments on this clonotype: A read error may explain this, as a much larger clone is one base away. V is TRBV24-1 and J is TRBJ2-1, with TRBD2 matching over 12 bases. Germline values: CDR1 KGHDR, CDR2 SFDVKD. V trimming: 1 base; J trimming: 8 bases; junction bases outside the gene matches: 11. The CDR3 runs 18 residues. Here the CDR3 DNA reads TGTGCCACCAGTGATTTACCCCGGACTAGCGGGACGTACGATGAGCAGTTCTTC. It specifies CATSDLPRTSGTYDEQFF.

This clonotype has more than one count but fewer than ten. V gene TRBV10-1 combines with J gene TRBJ1-5, with D unresolved. Trimming took off 2 bases at V and 7 bases at J, with 9 bases between the two ends. This CDR3 has 13 residues. Per germline, CDR1 WNHNN and CDR2 SYGVQD (reference sequence). CDR3 nucleotides: TGCGCCAGCAGTGAGGCCAAACCCCAGCCCCAGCATTTT. This translates into CASSEAKPQPQHF.

The chain couples TRBV27 to TRBJ1-3; D is undetermined. This CDR3 has 15 residues. Germline loops: CDR1 MNHEY, CDR2 SMNVEV (reference sequence). Trimming removed 4 bases at V and 2 bases at J, with 12 bases between. CDR3 sequence reads: CASSSDAHPGNTIYF. CDR3 DNA sequence: TGTGCCAGCAGTTCCGACGCACACCCTGGAAACACCATATATTTT.

A word on this clonotype: A read error may be the cause here, since a much bigger clone is one base away. CDR3 protein: CANRGPGVAEAFF. The CDR3 bases are TGTGCCAACAGGGGGCCAGGGGTGGCTGAAGCTTTCTTT. The V gene is TRBV27, the J gene TRBJ1-1, with 9 bases that match TRBD1. V lost 10 bases, J lost 6 bases, and 9 bases stayed unmatched. CDR1 MNHEY and CDR2 SMNVEV come from the germline V gene (reference sequence). The CDR3 contains 13 residues.

This clonotype showed up many times. The rearrangement links TRBV7-9 to TRBJ2-7, with D perhaps matching TRBD1 (5 bases). V was pared by 4 bases and J by 6 bases, with 25 bases between. The germline CDR1 and CDR2 sequences are SEHNR and FQNEAQ (reference sequence). This CDR3 is 17 amino acids long. CDR3 sequence (DNA): TGTGCCAGCAGCTCCACATTAACCGGTGACAGTATGATCGAGCAGTACTTC. It yields the protein CASSSTLTGDSMIEQYF.

The sample holds many counts of this clonotype. This chain uses TRBV4-1 with TRBJ2-3; TRBD1 agrees at 8 bases. Germline CDR1 is MGHRA and CDR2 is YSYEKL. This CDR3 region has 17 residues. Trimming at V came to 3 bases and at J to 2 bases, leaving 10 bases not matched to a gene. The CDR3 coding sequence is TGCGCCAGCAGCCAGCCAGGACAGGGCCCGGACACAGATACGCAGTATTTT. Residues: CASSQPGQGPDTDTQYF.